The 25 T cell receptor beta chains presented below share a single source sample, sequenced in a study of shared clonotypes between healthy human individuals. Generated by immunoSEQ multiplex PCR, the TCRdb table keeps only in-frame clones and is missing some. The sample records 450,000 to 550,000 clones, 79% being singletons. Sequencing was performed on PBMCs. The receptors were sampled from a woman aged 35 to 49 in good health. Some clones in this sample may be carry-over from other donors' samples.

For the CDR3, the DNA is TGTGCCAGCACCTCAAGGGACCAGCCCTACGAGCAGTACTTC. Amino acid sequence: CASTSRDQPYEQYF. The chain links TRBV13 to TRBJ2-7; D possibly matches TRBD1 or TRBD2 (5 bases each). Germline values: CDR1 PRHDT, CDR2 FYEKMQ (reference sequence). The germline V and J ends were trimmed by 7 bases and 2 bases, with 15 bases remaining between them. The CDR3 is 14 residues long.

The chain's CDR3 is CASSLGTSGDEQYF. CDR3 bases: TGTGCCAGCAGCCTGGGGACTAGCGGGGACGAGCAGTACTTC. This chain joins TRBV16 and TRBJ2-7; 13 bases agree with TRBD2. V was pared by 4 bases and J by 5 bases, with 2 bases of the junction left unmatched. The CDR3 has 14 residues. Germline CDR1 and CDR2: KGHSY and FQNENV.

The gene calls are TRBV6-1 and TRBJ2-5, with D maybe TRBD1 (5 bases). Trimming pared 5 bases from V and 1 base from J, leaving 11 bases between. The CDR3 sequence is 14 residues long. Germline V gene lookup returns CDR1 MNHNS and CDR2 SASEGT. The CDR3 DNA is TGTGCCAGCAGTTTCGGCAGGGCCCAAGAGACCCAGTACTTC. Protein sequence: CASSFGRAQETQYF.

This clone appeared a few times. The chain joins TRBV15 to TRBJ1-1; tentative D call: TRBD1 (5 bases). The CDR3 spans 13 residues. CDR1 and CDR2 from the germline V gene are LNHNV and YYDKDF (reference sequence). V lost 0 bases to trimming and J lost 11 bases, with 13 bases between them. The CDR3, as DNA: TGTGCCACCAGCAGAGATCCGGGGGACGCGGCTTTCTTT. Residues: CATSRDPGDAAFF.

The CDR3 spells CAWRRSWDTYEQYF. The DNA for the CDR3 is TGTGCCTGGAGAAGGTCCTGGGACACCTACGAGCAGTACTTC. The chain carries TRBV30 and TRBJ2-7; perhaps TRBD1 as D (6 bases). The germline V and J ends were trimmed by 3 bases and 2 bases, with 14 bases remaining between them. The CDR3 loop spans 14 amino acids. Germline CDR1 and CDR2: GTSNPN and SVGIG (reference sequence). Looking up the rest from reference TRBV30 and TRBJ2-7 gives the full variable domain: SQTIHQWPATLVQPVGSPLSLECTVEGTSNPNLYWYRQAAGRGLQLLFYSVGIGQISSEVPQNLSASRPQDRQFILSSKKLLLSDSGFYLCAWRRSWDTYEQYFGPGTRLTVT.

The chain employs TRBV18 and TRBJ1-1; TRBD1 is a possible D gene (6 bases). CDR1 and CDR2 from the germline V gene are KGHSH and LQKENI. This CDR3 comprises 15 residues. The V end lost 0 bases, the J end lost 3 bases, and 11 bases lay between the germline ends. CDR3: CASSPPLQGDTEAFF. The DNA of the CDR3 is TGTGCCAGCTCACCACCCTTACAGGGTGACACTGAAGCTTTCTTT.

This clone turned up a few times. V gene TRBV28 combines with J gene TRBJ1-2, with 9 bases fitting TRBD1. Germline CDR1 MDHEN, CDR2 SYDVKM. V trimming: 7 bases; J trimming: 8 bases; junction bases outside the gene matches: 17. This CDR3 region has 16 residues. DNA for the CDR3: TGTGCCAGCAACGTCGGACAGGGGAGGGGTTTTGCCGGCTACACCTTC. It specifies CASNVGQGRGFAGYTF.

The rearrangement links TRBV9 to TRBJ2-7; TRBD2 agrees at 11 bases. The CDR3 sequence is 16 residues long. Germline CDR1 is SGDLS and CDR2 is YYNGEE. Unmatched junction bases numbered 6, after V lost 3 bases and J lost 1 base. The CDR3 protein is CASSGTGTSGSYEQYF. The CDR3 DNA reads as TGTGCCAGCAGCGGAACCGGGACTAGCGGTTCCTACGAGCAGTACTTC.

CDR3 loop: CASSPGLAGEGGFF. For the CDR3, the DNA is TGCGCCAGCAGCCCCGGACTAGCGGGAGAGGGGGGGTTCTTC. The V call is TRBV5-1, the J call TRBJ2-1; 13 bases match TRBD2. The germline CDR1 and CDR2 sequences are SGHRS and YFSETQ. This CDR3 contains 14 residues. The V and J ends lost 4 bases and 15 bases, in that order; junction bases with no gene match: 10.

This sequence joins TRBV28 and TRBJ2-1; 12 bases are a match to TRBD2. There are 15 residues in the CDR3. Trimming took 5 bases from V and 7 from J; bases not matched to a gene: 6. Germline V gene data show CDR1 as MDHEN and CDR2 as SYDVKM. CDR3 coding DNA: TGTGCCAGCAGTGCCAGACTAGCGGGAGTTAATGAGCAGTTCTTC. Translated, it gives CASSARLAGVNEQFF.

A word on this clone: A much larger clone lies a single base off, so this may be a read error. V gene TRBV5-4 combines with J gene TRBJ1-5; D is unclear. Germline V gene data show CDR1 as SGHNT and CDR2 as YYREEE (reference sequence). The V gene lost 2 bases and the J gene lost 4 bases, with 7 bases spanning the gap. This CDR3 has 13 amino acids. As DNA, the CDR3 is TGTGCCAGCAGCTTCGGGGTTAATCAGCCCCAGCATTTT. Translation gives CASSFGVNQPQHF.

This chain links TRBV6-4 with TRBJ2-1; 13 bases line up with TRBD2. J was trimmed by 7 bases and V by 4 bases; bases with no gene match: 7. The CDR3 sequence is 16 residues long. Germline assignment: CDR1 MRHNA and CDR2 SNTAGT. The chain's CDR3 is CASSAETSGGWNEQFF. Written as DNA, the CDR3 is TGTGCCAGCAGTGCCGAGACTAGCGGGGGGTGGAATGAGCAGTTCTTC.

In this sample, this clone turned up once. This sequence joins TRBV18 and TRBJ2-7; possible D gene TRBD2, 5 bases. V was pared by 2 bases and J by 3 bases, with 14 bases between. This CDR3 is 15 amino acids long. The germline gives CDR1 KGHSH, CDR2 LQKENI. The CDR3 reads CASSPVETKFYEQYF. The CDR3 DNA reads TGTGCCAGCTCACCAGTTGAGACTAAATTCTACGAGCAGTACTTC. Supplemented by reference TRBV18 and TRBJ2-7, the full variable domain reads NAGVMQNPRHLVRRRGQEARLRCSPMKGHSHVYWYRQLPEEGLKFMVYLQKENIIDESGMPKERFSAEFPKEGPSILRIQQVVRGDSAAYFCASSPVETKFYEQYFGPGTRLTVT.

The chain couples TRBV4-3 to TRBJ1-1; a weak D match, TRBD1 (6 bases). V lost 1 base and J 5 bases, leaving 14 bases between the germline ends. The CDR3 totals 15 residues. Germline CDR1 LGHNA, CDR2 YSLEER. CDR3 sequence reads: CASSQVRGAQTEAFF. In DNA form, the CDR3 reads TGCGCCAGCAGCCAAGTGCGGGGGGCGCAAACTGAAGCTTTCTTT.

The chain is built from TRBV2 and TRBJ1-2; 10 bases line up with TRBD1. The CDR3 spans 13 residues. CDR1 is SNHLY and CDR2 is FYNNEI in the germline V gene. The trim removed 5 bases at V and 8 bases at J, leaving 5 bases unmatched. The CDR3 here is CASSPDRGRGYTF. The DNA of the CDR3 is TGTGCCAGCAGTCCCGACAGGGGGCGAGGCTACACCTTC.

The V gene is TRBV4-1, the J gene TRBJ2-7, with D unclear. Germline loops: CDR1 MGHRA, CDR2 YSYEKL. The CDR3 is 12 amino acids. Trimming took 2 bases from V and 3 from J, leaving 5 bases between them. As DNA, the CDR3 is TGCGCCAGCAGCCAAATGGACTACGAGCAGTACTTC. It is translated as CASSQMDYEQYF.

The chain couples TRBV23-1 to TRBJ1-5; 7 bases line up with TRBD1. TRBV23-1 is designated an ORF whose function remains uncertain. V lost 4 bases and J lost 2; bases outside the gene matches: 8. This CDR3 has 16 amino acids. The CDR3 sequence is CASSLLQGFGNQPQHF. Here the CDR3 DNA reads TGCGCCAGCAGTCTCTTACAGGGGTTCGGCAATCAGCCCCAGCATTTT.

The rearrangement links TRBV5-1 to TRBJ2-2, with D perhaps TRBD2 (6 bases). Germline CDR1 and CDR2: SGHRS and YFSETQ. The CDR3 has 15 amino acids. The V and J ends lost 4 bases and 6 bases respectively, with 16 bases between them. The CDR3 region has the DNA TGCGCCAGCAGCCCAGCGGGCTTGCGGCCCGGGGAGCTGTTTTTT. This translates into CASSPAGLRPGELFF. Looking up the rest from reference TRBV5-1 and TRBJ2-2 gives the full variable domain: KAGVTQTPRYLIKTRGQQVTLSCSPISGHRSVSWYQQTPGQGLQFLFEYFSETQRNKGNFPGRFSGRQFSNSRSEMNVSTLELGDSALYLCASSPAGLRPGELFFGEGSRLTVL.

This chain connects TRBV10-3 to TRBJ2-1; 8 positions agree with TRBD1. Germline V CDR1 and CDR2: ENHRY, SYGVKD. The junction had 2 bases not matched to a gene; V was cut back by 3 bases and J by 7 bases. The CDR3 has 13 amino acids. The CDR3 spells CAISEYRGNEQFF. CDR3 sequence (DNA): TGTGCCATCAGTGAATACAGGGGGAATGAGCAGTTCTTC.

The J gene is TRBJ2-5, the V gene TRBV28; D unclear. The V and J ends lost 3 bases and 5 bases respectively, with 10 bases between them. This CDR3 has 13 residues. CDR1 is MDHEN and CDR2 is SYDVKM in the germline V gene. The CDR3 region has the DNA TGTGCCAGCAGTTTTGTGGCCGGGGAGACCCAGTACTTC. Its translation: CASSFVAGETQYF.

The J gene is TRBJ2-4, the V gene TRBV7-9; D unresolved. The length of the CDR3 is 15 residues. Germline V CDR1 and CDR2: SEHNR, FQNEAQ (reference sequence). The ends were cut back, 4 bases at V and 0 bases at J, with 10 bases in the middle. Written as DNA, the CDR3 is TGTGCCAGCAGCTCCCGGGTCGAAGCCAAAAACATTCAGTACTTC. It translates to CASSSRVEAKNIQYF.

A single count supports this clone. The chain couples TRBV28 to TRBJ1-2; 7 bases align to TRBD1. This CDR3 is built from 13 residues. V lost 6 bases to trimming and J lost 8 bases; unmatched junction nucleotides: 9. Germline lookup yields CDR1 MDHEN and CDR2 SYDVKM. CDR3 DNA: TGTGCCAGCAGCCAGGGGGACTTTGAGGGCTACACCTTC. Its translation: CASSQGDFEGYTF.

The chain combines TRBV6-1 with TRBJ1-5; no firm D call. CDR3 length equals 15 residues. The V end lost 1 base, the J end lost 4 bases, and 11 bases lay between the germline ends. Germline lookup yields CDR1 MNHNS and CDR2 SASEGT. The DNA of the CDR3 is TGTGCCAGCAGTGAAGGTTGGATGGGTAATCAGCCCCAGCATTTT. It codes for CASSEGWMGNQPQHF.

The rearrangement uses TRBV5-4 and TRBJ2-3, with TRBD2 identical over 9 bases. The CDR3 runs to 16 residues. Germline trimming cut 0 bases from V and 0 bases from J; bases unmatched to any gene: 2. CDR1 and CDR2 (germline): SGHNT, YYREEE (reference sequence). This CDR3 is CASSLGLAVSTDTQYF. CDR3 nucleotides: TGTGCCAGCAGCTTGGGACTAGCGGTCAGCACAGATACGCAGTATTTT.

The J gene is TRBJ2-2, the V gene TRBV21-1; the table's D gene call, TRBD1, was not cross checked with the DNA. TRBV21-1 is classified as a pseudogene. This CDR3 region has 11 residues. The CDR3 region has the DNA TGTGCCCAGGGGATCGCCGGGGAGCTGTTTTTT. Protein product: CAQGIAGELFF.